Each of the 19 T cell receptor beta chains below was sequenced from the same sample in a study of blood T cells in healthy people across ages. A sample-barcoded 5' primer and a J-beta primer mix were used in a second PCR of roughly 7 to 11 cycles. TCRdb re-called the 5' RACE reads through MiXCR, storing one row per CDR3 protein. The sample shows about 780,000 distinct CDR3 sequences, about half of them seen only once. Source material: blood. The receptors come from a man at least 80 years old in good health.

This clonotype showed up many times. The CDR3 here is CASSLLEETQYF. CDR3 bases: TGTGCCAGCAGCTTATTGGAAGAGACCCAGTACTTC. This chain joins TRBV7-9 and TRBJ2-5; no clear D. Per the germline V gene, CDR1 is SEHNR and CDR2 is FQNEAQ (reference sequence). Trimming took 2 bases from V and 3 from J, leaving 4 bases between them. This CDR3 has 12 residues.

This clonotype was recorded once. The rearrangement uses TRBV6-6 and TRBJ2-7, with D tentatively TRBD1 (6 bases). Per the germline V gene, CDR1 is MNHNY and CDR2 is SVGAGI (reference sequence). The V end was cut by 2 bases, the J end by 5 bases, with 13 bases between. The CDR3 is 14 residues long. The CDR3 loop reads CASSYGRGENEQYF. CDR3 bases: TGTGCCAGCAGTTACGGCAGGGGCGAGAACGAGCAGTACTTC.

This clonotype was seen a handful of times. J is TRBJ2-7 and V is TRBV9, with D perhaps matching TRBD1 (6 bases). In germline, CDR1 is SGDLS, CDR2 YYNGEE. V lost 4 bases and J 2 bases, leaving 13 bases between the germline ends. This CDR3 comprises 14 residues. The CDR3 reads CASSPQGHTYEQYF. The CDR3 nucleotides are TGTGCCAGCAGCCCCCAGGGACATACCTACGAGCAGTACTTC.

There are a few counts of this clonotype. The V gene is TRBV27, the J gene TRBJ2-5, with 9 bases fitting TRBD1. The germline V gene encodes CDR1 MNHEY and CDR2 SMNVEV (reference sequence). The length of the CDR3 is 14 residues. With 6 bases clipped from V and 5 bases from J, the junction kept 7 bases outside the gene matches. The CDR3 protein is CASSLGQGMETQYF. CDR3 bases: TGTGCCAGCAGCCTAGGACAGGGGATGGAGACCCAGTACTTC.

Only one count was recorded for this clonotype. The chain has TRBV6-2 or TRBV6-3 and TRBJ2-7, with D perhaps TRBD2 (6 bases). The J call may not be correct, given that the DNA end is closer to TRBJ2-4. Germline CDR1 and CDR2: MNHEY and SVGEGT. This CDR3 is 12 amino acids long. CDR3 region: CASELHGGIQYF. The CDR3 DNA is TGTGCCAGCGAGCTGCACGGGGGCATTCAGTACTTC.

The CDR3 coding sequence is TGCAGCGTTGAACTAAACGGGAAGGTCGACGAGCAGTTCTTC. It translates to CSVELNGKVDEQFF. This chain uses TRBV29-1 with TRBJ2-1; D may be TRBD2 (5 bases). V gave up 2 bases and J gave up 10 bases, with 18 bases separating them. This CDR3 is 14 amino acids long. CDR1 and CDR2 (germline): SQVTM, ANQGSEA.

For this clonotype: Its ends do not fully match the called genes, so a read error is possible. The CDR3, as DNA: TGTGCCGGCAGCCAAGGGACAGGGGCGAACGAGCAGTACTTC. Protein: CAGSQGTGANEQYF. The chain links TRBV4-2 to TRBJ2-4, with 10 bases aligning to TRBD1. The J call may be incorrect, as the DNA end agrees better with TRBJ2-7. This CDR3 comprises 14 residues. Germline assignment: CDR1 LGHNA and CDR2 YNFKEQ.

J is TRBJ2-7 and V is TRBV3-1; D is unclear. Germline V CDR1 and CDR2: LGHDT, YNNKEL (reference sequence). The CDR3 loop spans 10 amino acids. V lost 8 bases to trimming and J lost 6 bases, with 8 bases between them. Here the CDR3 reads CASPRGEQYF. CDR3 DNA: TGTGCCAGCCCACGAGGCGAGCAGTACTTC.

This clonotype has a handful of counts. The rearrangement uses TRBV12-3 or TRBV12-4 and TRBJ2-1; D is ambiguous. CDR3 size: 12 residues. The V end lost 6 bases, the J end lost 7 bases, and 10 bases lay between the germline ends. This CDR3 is CASRVTLNEQFF. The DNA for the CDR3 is TGTGCCAGCAGGGTGACTCTTAATGAGCAGTTCTTC.

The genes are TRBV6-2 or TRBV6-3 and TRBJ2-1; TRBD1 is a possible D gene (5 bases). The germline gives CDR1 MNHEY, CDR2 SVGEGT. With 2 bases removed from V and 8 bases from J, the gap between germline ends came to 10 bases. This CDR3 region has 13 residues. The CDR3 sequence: CASSYARVHEQFF. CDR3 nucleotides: TGTGCCAGCAGTTACGCCAGGGTCCATGAGCAGTTCTTC.

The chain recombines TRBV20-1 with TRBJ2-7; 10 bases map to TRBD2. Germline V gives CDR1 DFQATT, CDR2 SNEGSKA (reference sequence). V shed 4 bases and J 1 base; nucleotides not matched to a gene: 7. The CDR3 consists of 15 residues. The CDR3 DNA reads TGCAGTGCTACTTTCGGGACTAGCGATTCCTACGAGCAGTACTTC. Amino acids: CSATFGTSDSYEQYF.

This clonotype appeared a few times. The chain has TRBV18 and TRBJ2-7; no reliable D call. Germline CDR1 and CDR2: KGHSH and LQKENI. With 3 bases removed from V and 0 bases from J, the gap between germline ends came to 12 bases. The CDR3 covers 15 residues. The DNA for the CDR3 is TGTGCCAGCTCACCTACCGACGGCATCTCCTACGAGCAGTACTTC. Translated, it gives CASSPTDGISYEQYF.

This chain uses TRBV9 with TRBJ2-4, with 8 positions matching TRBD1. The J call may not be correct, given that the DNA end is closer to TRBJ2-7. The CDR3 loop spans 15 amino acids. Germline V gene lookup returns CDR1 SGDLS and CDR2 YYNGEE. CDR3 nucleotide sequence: TGTGCCAGCAGCTCCGGGGGACAGGTTACCTACGAGCAGTACTTC. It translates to CASSSGGQVTYEQYF.

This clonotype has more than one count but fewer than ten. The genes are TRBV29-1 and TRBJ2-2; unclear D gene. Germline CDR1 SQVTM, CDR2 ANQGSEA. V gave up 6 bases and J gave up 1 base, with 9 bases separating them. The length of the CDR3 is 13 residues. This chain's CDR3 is CSVMNQNTGELFF. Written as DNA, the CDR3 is TGCAGCGTCATGAACCAGAACACCGGGGAGCTGTTTTTT.

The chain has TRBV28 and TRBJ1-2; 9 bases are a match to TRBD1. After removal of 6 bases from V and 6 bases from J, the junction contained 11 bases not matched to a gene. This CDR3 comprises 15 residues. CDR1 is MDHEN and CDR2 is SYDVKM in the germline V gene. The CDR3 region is CASRLQGAVRNGYTF. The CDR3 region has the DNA TGTGCCAGCAGGCTACAGGGGGCTGTGAGGAATGGCTACACCTTC.

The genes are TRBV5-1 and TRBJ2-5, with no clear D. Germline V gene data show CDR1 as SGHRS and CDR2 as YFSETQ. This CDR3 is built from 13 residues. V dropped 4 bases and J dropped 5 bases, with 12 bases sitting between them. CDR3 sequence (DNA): TGCGCCAGCAGCCGACTCTACGGGGAGACCCAGTACTTC. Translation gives CASSRLYGETQYF.

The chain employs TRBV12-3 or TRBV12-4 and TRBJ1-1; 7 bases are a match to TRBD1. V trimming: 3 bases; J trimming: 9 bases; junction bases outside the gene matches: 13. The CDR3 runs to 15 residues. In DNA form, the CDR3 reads TGTGCCAGCAGTTTGTTCGAGACAGGGACCTCCCAAGCTTTCTTT. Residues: CASSLFETGTSQAFF.

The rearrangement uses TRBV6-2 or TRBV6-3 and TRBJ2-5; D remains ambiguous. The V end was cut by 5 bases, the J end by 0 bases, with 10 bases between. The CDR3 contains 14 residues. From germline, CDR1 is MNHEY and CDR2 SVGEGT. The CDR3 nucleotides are TGTGCCAGCAGTCAGAGTGGACACCAAGAGACCCAGTACTTC. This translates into CASSQSGHQETQYF.

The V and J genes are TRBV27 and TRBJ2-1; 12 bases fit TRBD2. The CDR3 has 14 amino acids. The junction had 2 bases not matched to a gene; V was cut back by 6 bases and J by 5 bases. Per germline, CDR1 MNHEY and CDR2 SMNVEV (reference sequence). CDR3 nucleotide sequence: TGTGCCAGCAGGGGACTAGCGGGTCACAATGAGCAGTTCTTC. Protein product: CASRGLAGHNEQFF.